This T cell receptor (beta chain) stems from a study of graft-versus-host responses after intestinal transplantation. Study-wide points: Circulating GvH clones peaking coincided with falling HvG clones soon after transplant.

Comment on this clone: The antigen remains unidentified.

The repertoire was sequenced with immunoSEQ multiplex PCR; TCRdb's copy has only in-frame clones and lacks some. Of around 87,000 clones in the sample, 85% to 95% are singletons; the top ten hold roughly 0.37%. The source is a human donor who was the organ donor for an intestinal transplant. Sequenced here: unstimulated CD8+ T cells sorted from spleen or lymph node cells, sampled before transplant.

The CDR3 DNA follows: TGCGCCAGCAGCCAAGTGTTTAGCGGGGGGTCTTTTATAGATGAGCAGTTCTTC. Translation: CASSQVFSGGSFIDEQFF. The chain uses TRBV4-3 and TRBJ2-1; 10 bases fit TRBD2. Unmatched junction bases numbered 14, after V lost 1 base and J lost 8 bases. CDR3 length: 18 residues. Germline CDR1 and CDR2: LGHNA and YSLEER.